The 21 T cell receptor beta chains in this list originate from one sample, sequenced in a study of blood T cell repertoires in COVID-19. The table came from immunoSEQ multiplex PCR; TCRdb's copy has only in-frame clones and leaves some out. Of about 210,000 clones in the sample, 75% to 90% are singletons; the top ten hold about 10%. Specimen: PBMCs or T cells enriched from blood (not recorded which). The source of these receptors is a man aged 40-50 years who had recovered from COVID-19.

This clone has just one count. The chain links TRBV28 to TRBJ1-1; TRBD1 is a possible D gene (6 bases). The ends were cut back, 4 bases at V and 9 bases at J, with 12 bases in the middle. The CDR3 runs to 12 residues. CDR1 is MDHEN, CDR2 SYDVKM, per germline. DNA of the CDR3: TGTGCCAGCAGTTCGGGGGGGCTGAAAGCTTTCTTT. Encoded protein: CASSSGGLKAFF.

The chain is built from TRBV10-2 and TRBJ1-5, with 8 bases aligning to TRBD1. Germline V gives CDR1 WSHSY, CDR2 SAAADI. The CDR3 extends over 11 amino acids. Losses at the gene ends were 6 bases for V and 10 bases for J; bases not matched to a gene: 2. This CDR3 reads CASSPGGPQHF. The CDR3 DNA sequence: TGCGCCAGCAGCCCAGGGGGCCCCCAGCATTTT.

This clone was detected once. V gene TRBV5-6 combines with J gene TRBJ1-1, with 7 bases aligning to TRBD1. CDR1 and CDR2 (germline): SGHDT, YYEEEE. The CDR3 totals 16 residues. After removal of 0 bases from V and 0 bases from J, the junction contained 5 bases not matched to a gene. The CDR3 sequence is CASSLARGQMNTEAFF. For the CDR3, the DNA is TGTGCCAGCAGCTTGGCAAGGGGGCAGATGAACACTGAAGCTTTCTTT.

The chain combines TRBV10-3 with TRBJ1-2; TRBD1 is a possible D gene (6 bases). Trimming took off 4 bases at V and 7 bases at J, with 10 bases between the two ends. The CDR3 loop spans 12 amino acids. From germline, CDR1 is ENHRY and CDR2 SYGVKD. CDR3 region: CAISAGEGGYTF. The CDR3 bases are TGTGCCATCAGTGCAGGGGAGGGTGGCTACACCTTC.

The V and J genes are TRBV7-2 and TRBJ2-5; unclear D gene. The germline V gene has CDR1 SGHTA and CDR2 FQGNSA. The CDR3 runs 16 residues. V was trimmed by 2 bases and J by 2 bases, leaving 15 bases between them. This CDR3 reads CASSLSVADIQETQYF. DNA of the CDR3: TGTGCCAGCAGCTTATCAGTCGCAGACATACAAGAGACCCAGTACTTC.

V usage is TRBV2 and J usage is TRBJ1-4; possibly TRBD1 for D (6 bases). CDR1 and CDR2 (germline): SNHLY, FYNNEI. The CDR3 loop spans 13 amino acids. V lost 9 bases and J lost 8, with 16 bases in between. DNA for the CDR3: TGTGCCAGTTTCAGGGGTTCGAAGGAAAAACTGTTTTTT. Its translation: CASFRGSKEKLFF.

The chain employs TRBV27 and TRBJ2-2, with TRBD1 matching over 11 bases. The CDR3 contains 16 residues. V trimming: 7 bases; J trimming: 4 bases; junction bases outside the gene matches: 8. The germline V gene has CDR1 MNHEY and CDR2 SMNVEV (reference sequence). CDR3 amino acids: CASTAGTGGPTGELFF. The DNA of the CDR3 is TGTGCCAGCACCGCCGGGACAGGGGGGCCCACCGGGGAGCTGTTTTTT.

The chain joins TRBV6-5 to TRBJ2-7, with 7 nucleotides matching TRBD1. Germline assignment: CDR1 MNHEY and CDR2 SVGAGI. The CDR3 is 15 amino acids. After removal of 6 bases from V and 0 bases from J, the junction contained 8 bases not matched to a gene. In nucleotides, the CDR3 is TGTGCCAGCAGCCCAGGGGGTGGTAGCTCCTACGAGCAGTACTTC. Its translation: CASSPGGGSSYEQYF.

The chain uses TRBV30 and TRBJ1-5, with D unresolved. V was clipped by 0 bases and J by 4 bases, with 16 bases between them. This CDR3 comprises 16 residues. The germline gives CDR1 GTSNPN, CDR2 SVGIG (reference sequence). The CDR3 nucleotides read TGTGCCTGGAGTGTAAGATTGGGCCCACGGAATCAGCCCCAGCATTTT. Residues: CAWSVRLGPRNQPQHF.

This chain uses TRBV3-1 (or the pseudogene TRBV3-2) with TRBJ2-1; TRBD1 matches 8 bases. This CDR3 is built from 16 residues. Trimming took 4 bases from V and 2 from J; bases not matched to a gene: 7. Germline-derived CDR1 and CDR2 are LGHDT and YNNKEL (reference sequence). The CDR3 here is CASSPGAGGAYNEQFF. DNA for the CDR3: TGTGCCAGCAGCCCCGGGGCAGGGGGCGCCTACAATGAGCAGTTCTTC.

The rearrangement uses TRBV10-3 and TRBJ2-1, with 7 bases matching TRBD1. This CDR3 has 15 amino acids. Germline CDR1 is ENHRY and CDR2 is SYGVKD. V gave up 4 bases and J gave up 4 bases; unmatched junction bases: 7. This chain's CDR3 is CAISGGTAHYNEQFF. The DNA for the CDR3 is TGTGCCATCAGTGGGGGGACAGCACATTACAATGAGCAGTTCTTC.

This clone has only a few counts. The rearrangement links TRBV5-1 to TRBJ2-7, with D unclear. Trimming pared 0 bases from V and 7 bases from J, leaving 8 bases between. Germline values: CDR1 SGHRS, CDR2 YFSETQ. The CDR3 has 12 residues. The CDR3 DNA follows: TGCGCCAGCAGCTTGGTCAACCAGGAGCAGTACTTC. Translation gives CASSLVNQEQYF. Full variable domain (outside the CDR3, taken from reference TRBV5-1 and TRBJ2-7): KAGVTQTPRYLIKTRGQQVTLSCSPISGHRSVSWYQQTPGQGLQFLFEYFSETQRNKGNFPGRFSGRQFSNSRSEMNVSTLELGDSALYLCASSLVNQEQYFGPGTRLTVT.

V gene TRBV18 combines with J gene TRBJ1-4; D gene unclear. V lost 0 bases and J 0 bases, leaving 5 bases between the germline ends. Germline V gives CDR1 KGHSH, CDR2 LQKENI. This CDR3 spans 15 amino acids. For the CDR3, the DNA is TGTGCCAGCTCACCACCCGGGGCAACTAATGAAAAACTGTTTTTT. Its translation is CASSPPGATNEKLFF.

This chain connects TRBV7-8 to TRBJ2-7; 12 bases are a match to TRBD2. Germline V lookup: CDR1 SGHVS, CDR2 FQNEAQ. Trimming removed 7 bases from V and 7 bases from J; junction bases left unmatched: 8. The CDR3 has 14 residues. As DNA, the CDR3 is TGTGCCAGCATCCCGACTAGCGGGAGCGGGGAGCAGTACTTC. This gives the protein CASIPTSGSGEQYF.

CDR3 nucleotides: TGTGCCTGGAGTGTAGCGGTGAACACTGAAGCTTTCTTT. Its protein product is CAWSVAVNTEAFF. The V gene is TRBV30, the J gene TRBJ1-1; D is uncertain. CDR3 length: 13 residues. In germline, CDR1 is GTSNPN, CDR2 SVGIG (reference sequence). V was cut by 0 bases and J by 0 bases, with 5 bases left in between. Filled out from reference TRBV30 and TRBJ1-1, the complete variable domain reads SQTIHQWPATLVQPVGSPLSLECTVEGTSNPNLYWYRQAAGRGLQLLFYSVGIGQISSEVPQNLSASRPQDRQFILSSKKLLLSDSGFYLCAWSVAVNTEAFFGQGTRLTVV.

V gene TRBV7-2 combines with J gene TRBJ2-2, with a tentative D call TRBD2 (5 bases). Germline CDR1 SGHTA, CDR2 FQGNSA. Trimming left V 6 bases short and J 2 bases short, with 13 bases between. This CDR3 has 15 amino acids. CDR3 bases: TGTGCCAGCAGTGGCAGCGGAGTAAACACCGGGGAGCTGTTTTTT. Residues: CASSGSGVNTGELFF.

The chain couples TRBV27 to TRBJ1-1, with D uncertain. Germline V lookup: CDR1 MNHEY, CDR2 SMNVEV (reference sequence). The CDR3 is 15 residues long. V was trimmed by 5 bases and J by 1 base, leaving 14 bases between them. The DNA for the CDR3 is TGTGCCAGCAGTCCCCTAGACGCATCGAACACTGAAGCTTTCTTT. Residues: CASSPLDASNTEAFF.

For the CDR3, the DNA is TGTGCCAGTACCCTGGGCACAGGCCCCTACAATGAGCAGTTCTTC. Translated, it gives CASTLGTGPYNEQFF. The J gene is TRBJ2-1, the V gene TRBV19; possible D gene TRBD1, 5 bases. The CDR3 has 15 amino acids. Germline CDR1 is LNHDA and CDR2 is SQIVND (reference sequence). Trimming removed 7 bases from V and 2 bases from J, with 15 bases in between. Filled out from reference TRBV19 and TRBJ2-1, the complete variable domain reads DGGITQSPKYLFRKEGQNVTLSCEQNLNHDAMYWYRQDPGQGLRLIYYSQIVNDFQKGDIAEGYSVSREKKESFPLTVTSAQKNPTAFYLCASTLGTGPYNEQFFGPGTRLTVL.

The chain uses TRBV11-2 and TRBJ1-3, with 7 bases aligning to TRBD1. J was trimmed by 1 base and V by 3 bases; bases with no gene match: 3. This CDR3 is 15 amino acids long. From germline, CDR1 is SGHAT and CDR2 FQNNGV. Here the CDR3 reads CASSFTGASGNTIYF. In DNA form, the CDR3 reads TGTGCCAGCAGCTTCACAGGGGCTTCTGGAAACACCATATATTTT.

The V gene is TRBV24-1, the J gene TRBJ1-6; tentatively, D is TRBD1 (5 bases). The V and J ends lost 9 bases and 5 bases respectively, with 16 bases between them. The CDR3 is made up of 15 amino acids. From germline, CDR1 is KGHDR and CDR2 SFDVKD. The CDR3 DNA reads TGTGCCACCCAGGGCGGGGTAGGCGATAATTCACCCCTCCACTTT. This codes for CATQGGVGDNSPLHF.

The chain is built from TRBV2 and TRBJ1-1; 7 nucleotides line up with TRBD1. Germline CDR1 SNHLY, CDR2 FYNNEI. J gave up 7 bases and V 3 bases, and 8 bases lay outside the gene matches. The CDR3 loop spans 14 amino acids. The CDR3 region is CASSDGRGLDEAFF. CDR3 DNA sequence: TGTGCCAGCAGTGACGGCAGGGGGTTGGATGAAGCTTTCTTT.